This TCR beta chain emerged from a study of T cell responses to AZD1222 COVID-19 vaccine. The repertoire was sequenced with immunoSEQ multiplex PCR; TCRdb's copy has only in-frame clones and lacks some. Seen here are approximately 150,000 clones, around nine tenths observed once, and the top ten hold roughly 10%. General study results and limits: In a largely white British group with more females than males, clonal diversity was possibly underestimated.

The CDR3 spans 15 residues. Germline CDR1 and CDR2: LGHDT and YNNKEL (reference sequence). V was shortened by 2 bases and J by 1 base, with 9 bases between the two germline ends. This clone appeared a single time. Its target is not known. This sequence originates from an adult who received the AZD1222 COVID-19 vaccine. The sample here was peripheral blood, taken 28 days after the second AZD1222 dose. The rearrangement links TRBV3-1 (or the pseudogene TRBV3-2) to TRBJ1-3; no clear D gene. The CDR3 reads CASSQLPGSGNTIYF. The CDR3 nucleotides read TGTGCCAGCAGCCAACTCCCGGGTTCTGGAAACACCATATATTTT.